The 23 T cell receptor beta chains presented below share a single source sample, sequenced in a study of tumor-infiltrating lymphocytes in localized non-small cell lung cancer. Here immunoSEQ multiplex PCR was the method, and the copy in TCRdb shows in-frame clones only, minus some. The repertoire holds approximately 17,000 clones, with roughly three quarters as singletons. The specimen was lung tumor tissue. The source is a human donor with non-small cell lung cancer.

This clone was recorded only once. V usage is TRBV9 and J usage is TRBJ2-1; possibly TRBD1 for D (7 bases). The germline gives CDR1 SGDLS, CDR2 YYNGEE. The CDR3 covers 14 residues. V lost 4 bases and J 5 bases, leaving 13 bases between the germline ends. As DNA, the CDR3 is TGTGCCAGCAGCAGGGGGCGCGGGGACAATGAGCAGTTCTTC. Its translation: CASSRGRGDNEQFF.

This rearrangement joins TRBV5-6 to TRBJ2-1, with a possible D match to TRBD1 (5 bases). The CDR3 has 15 residues. Germline V gene lookup returns CDR1 SGHDT and CDR2 YYEEEE. The V end lost 0 bases, the J end lost 4 bases, and 11 bases lay between the germline ends. The CDR3 reads CASSLERGQYNEQFF. CDR3 DNA sequence: TGTGCCAGCAGCTTGGAAAGGGGCCAGTACAATGAGCAGTTCTTC.

This rearrangement joins TRBV7-2 to TRBJ2-3; D unresolved. Deletions cut 5 bases from V and 6 bases from J, with 9 bases between. The CDR3 contains 12 residues. Germline values: CDR1 SGHTA, CDR2 FQGNSA. CDR3 coding DNA: TGTGCCAGCAGCCTAATCAGGGATACGCAGTATTTT. Its protein product is CASSLIRDTQYF.

This clone appeared a few times. J is TRBJ1-1 and V is TRBV29-1; 8 bases agree with TRBD1. The CDR3 spans 14 residues. Germline V gene data show CDR1 as SQVTM and CDR2 as ANQGSEA. V lost 0 bases and J lost 7; bases outside the gene matches: 7. The CDR3 DNA reads TGCAGCGTTGAAGATTCAACAGGGGGTCTTGAAGCTTTCTTT. Encoded protein: CSVEDSTGGLEAFF.

The chain couples TRBV14 to TRBJ2-3; 14 bases line up with TRBD2. The CDR3 is 16 residues long. After removal of 2 bases from V and 7 bases from J, the junction contained 5 bases not matched to a gene. Looked up from germline, CDR1 is SGHDN and CDR2 is FVKESK. The CDR3 DNA is TGTGCCAGCAGCCAATCGGGACTAGCGGGAGCCAATACGCAGTATTTT. This gives the protein CASSQSGLAGANTQYF.

This clone was observed a handful of times. The chain combines TRBV4-1 with TRBJ1-3, with unresolved D. V lost 5 bases, J lost 0 bases, and 11 bases lay in between. The CDR3 consists of 15 residues. Germline CDR1 MGHRA, CDR2 YSYEKL. CDR3 in DNA: TGCGCCAGCAGCTCGTCGAGAGGCTCTGGAAACACCATATATTTT. As protein: CASSSSRGSGNTIYF.

This chain uses TRBV11-2 with TRBJ2-3; tentatively, D is TRBD2 (7 bases). Deletions cut 5 bases from V and 5 bases from J, with 14 bases between. The germline CDR1 and CDR2 sequences are SGHAT and FQNNGV. The CDR3 sequence is 14 residues long. DNA for the CDR3: TGTGCCAGCAGCCTAGTGGGAGGGGGAGATACGCAGTATTTT. It specifies CASSLVGGGDTQYF. The variable domain in full, with the rest retrieved from reference TRBV11-2 and TRBJ2-3, is EAGVAQSPRYKIIEKRQSVAFWCNPISGHATLYWYQQILGQGPKLLIQFQNNGVVDDSQLPKDRFSAERLKGVDSTLKIQPAKLEDSAVYLCASSLVGGGDTQYFGPGTRLTVL.

The rearrangement links TRBV29-1 to TRBJ2-1; D might be TRBD2 (6 bases). CDR3 size: 12 residues. CDR1 and CDR2 from the germline V gene are SQVTM and ANQGSEA. V lost 2 bases and J 7 bases, leaving 9 bases between the germline ends. The CDR3 region is CSVEPGVNEQFF. For the CDR3, the DNA is TGCAGCGTTGAACCGGGGGTAAATGAGCAGTTCTTC.

The chain recombines TRBV5-5 with TRBJ2-5, with D unclear. Germline V gives CDR1 SGHKS, CDR2 YYEKEE (reference sequence). Trimming took off 2 bases at V and 7 bases at J, with 3 bases between the two ends. The CDR3 covers 10 residues. The CDR3 here is CASSFPTQYF. In DNA form, the CDR3 reads TGTGCCAGCAGCTTTCCGACCCAGTACTTC. Filled out from reference TRBV5-5 and TRBJ2-5, the complete variable domain reads DAGVTQSPTHLIKTRGQQVTLRCSPISGHKSVSWYQQVLGQGPQFIFQYYEKEERGRGNFPDRFSARQFPNYSSELNVNALLLGDSALYLCASSFPTQYFGPGTRLLVL.

This clone appeared once. This chain connects TRBV27 to TRBJ1-2; unclear D gene. V lost 7 bases to trimming and J lost 6 bases, with 24 bases between them. The CDR3 runs 16 residues. The germline gives CDR1 MNHEY, CDR2 SMNVEV (reference sequence). In DNA form, the CDR3 reads TGTGCCAGCATTTTCTCACTCGGACTTCTCGCCGATGGCTACACCTTC. Translation gives CASIFSLGLLADGYTF.

This chain uses TRBV9 with TRBJ2-7, with D maybe TRBD1 (5 bases). V lost 3 bases to trimming and J lost 5 bases, with 12 bases between them. CDR3 size: 13 residues. CDR1 and CDR2 from the germline V gene are SGDLS and YYNGEE. The CDR3 region has the DNA TGTGCCAGCAGCGGTGCAGGGCCCCACGAGCAGTACTTC. It is translated as CASSGAGPHEQYF.

The rearrangement joins TRBV7-8 to TRBJ2-1, with TRBD2 matching 8 bases. From germline, CDR1 is SGHVS and CDR2 FQNEAQ. After removal of 4 bases from V and 8 bases from J, the junction contained 13 bases not matched to a gene. CDR3 length equals 16 residues. CDR3 protein: CASSYYWSRGGYEQFF. Written as DNA, the CDR3 is TGTGCCAGCAGCTATTACTGGAGCCGCGGGGGGTATGAGCAGTTCTTC. The variable domain in full, with the rest retrieved from reference TRBV7-8 and TRBJ2-1, is GAGVSQSPRYKVAKRGQDVALRCDPISGHVSLFWYQQALGQGPEFLTYFQNEAQLDKSGLPSDRFFAERPEGSVSTLKIQRTQQEDSAVYLCASSYYWSRGGYEQFFGPGTRLTVL.

The J gene is TRBJ2-5, the V gene TRBV15, with 8 bases that match TRBD2. Trimming removed 4 bases from V and 1 base from J; junction bases left unmatched: 5. This CDR3 is built from 15 residues. The germline V gene has CDR1 LNHNV and CDR2 YYDKDF (reference sequence). CDR3 sequence (DNA): TGTGCCACCAGCACCTGGACTAGCCTCCAAGAGACCCAGTACTTC. Translation gives CATSTWTSLQETQYF.

The chain combines TRBV4-2 with TRBJ1-3; TRBD1 aligns across 8 bases. Trimming cost V 4 bases and J 3 bases; bases outside gene matches: 5. CDR3 size: 15 residues. Germline CDR1 and CDR2: LGHNA and YNFKEQ. Written as DNA, the CDR3 is TGTGCCAGCAGCCCGGACAGGGTGGATGGAAACACCATATATTTT. It is translated as CASSPDRVDGNTIYF.

The chain recombines TRBV6-5 with TRBJ2-7; possible D gene TRBD1, 6 bases. The CDR3 spans 16 residues. Trimming shortened V by 0 bases and J by 3 bases, and 15 bases separated the two germline ends. Germline CDR1 reads MNHEY; CDR2 reads SVGAGI. CDR3 protein: CASSYSPGAGDYEQYF. The CDR3 DNA reads as TGTGCCAGCAGTTACTCGCCAGGGGCCGGCGACTACGAGCAGTACTTC.

The chain recombines TRBV10-3 with TRBJ2-7; TRBD2 agrees at 8 bases. Unmatched junction bases numbered 15, after V lost 8 bases and J lost 3 bases. The CDR3 runs to 16 residues. Germline loops: CDR1 ENHRY, CDR2 SYGVKD. The DNA for the CDR3 is TGTGCCATCCTTACCTGGGGGGCGGGAGGAGGCTACGAGCAGTACTTC. Its translation: CAILTWGAGGGYEQYF.

The chain links TRBV7-2 to TRBJ2-7, with D unclear. The CDR3 is made up of 15 amino acids. CDR1 and CDR2 from the germline V gene are SGHTA and FQGNSA. The germline V and J ends were trimmed by 8 bases and 0 bases, with 17 bases remaining between them. The CDR3 sequence is CASEPRWHISYEQYF. The CDR3 DNA reads TGTGCCAGCGAACCCCGGTGGCATATCTCCTACGAGCAGTACTTC.

J is TRBJ1-2 and V is TRBV6-5; 7 bases agree with TRBD1. This CDR3 has 15 amino acids. The germline V gene has CDR1 MNHEY and CDR2 SVGAGI. J gave up 0 bases and V 6 bases, and 7 bases lay outside the gene matches. The DNA of the CDR3 is TGTGCCAGCAGCTTTACAGGGGCGACTAACTATGGCTACACCTTC. This translates into CASSFTGATNYGYTF.

The chain joins TRBV19 to TRBJ2-7; 8 bases are shared with TRBD1. The CDR3 totals 16 residues. Germline trimming cut 4 bases from V and 1 base from J; bases unmatched to any gene: 9. Per germline, CDR1 LNHDA and CDR2 SQIVND (reference sequence). CDR3 sequence reads: CASSTPGQGYSYEQYF. In DNA form, the CDR3 reads TGTGCCAGTAGTACCCCCGGACAGGGTTATTCCTACGAGCAGTACTTC.

The V gene is TRBV6-5, the J gene TRBJ2-7, with D perhaps assigned TRBD1 or TRBD2 (6 bases each). V was pared by 2 bases and J by 0 bases, with 14 bases between. The CDR3 runs to 16 residues. Germline CDR1 reads MNHEY; CDR2 reads SVGAGI. CDR3 sequence (DNA): TGTGCCAGCAGTTACGATGTGGGGGGCGGCTCCTACGAGCAGTACTTC. It codes for CASSYDVGGGSYEQYF.

CDR3 nucleotide sequence: TGTGCCAGCTCACCAATACGTACAGGGGAATACTATGGCTACACCTTC. As protein: CASSPIRTGEYYGYTF. The chain carries TRBV18 and TRBJ1-2; 7 bases agree with TRBD1. The CDR3 is 16 residues long. The V and J ends lost 2 bases and 3 bases, in that order; junction bases with no gene match: 9. The germline gives CDR1 KGHSH, CDR2 LQKENI.

This chain joins TRBV29-1 and TRBJ2-7; D is tentatively TRBD1 or TRBD2 (5 bases each). Germline loops: CDR1 SQVTM, CDR2 ANQGSEA. The length of the CDR3 is 12 residues. The CDR3 region has the DNA TGCAGTTATGAGGGGTCCACCTACGAGCAGTACTTC. Translating gives CSYEGSTYEQYF.

This clone showed up just once. The V gene is TRBV19, the J gene TRBJ2-2; D gene ambiguous. The CDR3 extends over 12 amino acids. Germline V gene sequence: CDR1 LNHDA, CDR2 SQIVND (reference sequence). Between the trimmed V and J ends, which lost 6 bases and 6 bases, there was a span of 8 bases. The CDR3 nucleotides read TGTGCCAGTAGCCCCGATCCCGGGGAGCTGTTTTTT. This sequence encodes CASSPDPGELFF.